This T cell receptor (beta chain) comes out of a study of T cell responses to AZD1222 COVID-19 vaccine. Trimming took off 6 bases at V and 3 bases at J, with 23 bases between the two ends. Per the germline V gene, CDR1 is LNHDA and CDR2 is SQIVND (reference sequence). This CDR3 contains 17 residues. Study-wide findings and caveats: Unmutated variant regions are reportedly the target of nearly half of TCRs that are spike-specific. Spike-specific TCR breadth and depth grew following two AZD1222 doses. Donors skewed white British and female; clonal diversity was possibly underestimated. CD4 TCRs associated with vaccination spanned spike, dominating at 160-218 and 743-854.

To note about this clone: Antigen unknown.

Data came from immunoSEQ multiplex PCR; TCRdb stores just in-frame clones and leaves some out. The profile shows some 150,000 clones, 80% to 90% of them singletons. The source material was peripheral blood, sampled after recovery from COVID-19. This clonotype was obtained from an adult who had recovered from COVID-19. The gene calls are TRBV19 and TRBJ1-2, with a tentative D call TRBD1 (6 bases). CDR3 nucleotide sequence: TGTGCCAGTAGCTTGACCTGGGGGGCCCAAGATTACTATGGCTACACCTTC. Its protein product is CASSLTWGAQDYYGYTF.